This TCR beta chain was profiled in a study of cytomegalovirus exposure and HLA in healthy donors. Profiling relied on immunoSEQ multiplex PCR, and the TCRdb table lists in-frame clones only, not all of them. Of 150,000 to 200,000 clones listed, around four fifths are singletons. The CDR3 has 14 residues. Trimming cost V 7 bases and J 4 bases; bases outside gene matches: 7. Per the germline V gene, CDR1 is LNHDA and CDR2 is SQIVND (reference sequence). This TCR was sampled from a man in his thirties or forties in good health and CMV-seropositive. This rearrangement joins TRBV19 to TRBJ2-3; 8 nucleotides align to TRBD2. Input material: PBMCs. The CDR3 coding sequence is TGTGCCAGTAAGATGGCGGGAGGCTCAGATACGCAGTATTTT. Translation gives CASKMAGGSDTQYF.